The present T cell receptor beta chain was sequenced within a study of blood T cell repertoires in COVID-19. This CDR3 has 12 residues. Germline CDR1 is SGHTA and CDR2 is FQGNSA. Deletions cut 5 bases from V and 5 bases from J, with 9 bases between. Only in-frame clones appear in the TCRdb table, and some are missing; sequencing was by immunoSEQ multiplex PCR. The sample has about 300,000 clones; 89% are singletons. Source material: peripheral blood. The J gene is TRBJ2-5, the V gene TRBV7-2; D gene uncertain. The TCR was taken from a man aged 18 to 30 who had recovered from COVID-19. CDR3 in amino acids: CASSPPSETQYF. In DNA form, the CDR3 reads TGTGCCAGCAGCCCTCCTTCGGAGACCCAGTACTTC.